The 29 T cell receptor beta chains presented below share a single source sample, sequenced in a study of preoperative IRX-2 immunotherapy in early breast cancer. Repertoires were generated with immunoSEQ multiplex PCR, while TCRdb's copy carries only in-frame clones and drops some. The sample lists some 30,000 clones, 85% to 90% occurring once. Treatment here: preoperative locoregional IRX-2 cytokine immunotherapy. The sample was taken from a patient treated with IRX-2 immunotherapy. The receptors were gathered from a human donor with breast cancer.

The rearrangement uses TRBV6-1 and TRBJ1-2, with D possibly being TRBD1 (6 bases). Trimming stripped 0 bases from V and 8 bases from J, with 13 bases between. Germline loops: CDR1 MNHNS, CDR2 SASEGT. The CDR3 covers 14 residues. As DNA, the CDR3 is TGTGCCAGCAGTGAAGCGCGGGGGGCGCGGGGCTACACCTTC. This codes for CASSEARGARGYTF.

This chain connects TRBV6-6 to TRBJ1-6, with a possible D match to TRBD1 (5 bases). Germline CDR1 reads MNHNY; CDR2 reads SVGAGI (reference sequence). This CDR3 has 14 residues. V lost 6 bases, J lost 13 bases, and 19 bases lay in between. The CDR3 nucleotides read TGTGCCAGCAGCCAACCAGCTGACAGTCCGCCCCTCCACTTT. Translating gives CASSQPADSPPLHF.

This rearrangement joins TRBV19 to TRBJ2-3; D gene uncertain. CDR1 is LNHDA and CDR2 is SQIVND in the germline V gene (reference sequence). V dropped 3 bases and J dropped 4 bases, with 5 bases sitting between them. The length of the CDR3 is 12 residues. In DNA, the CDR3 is TGTGCCAGTAGTATCCCATCAGATACGCAGTATTTT. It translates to CASSIPSDTQYF.

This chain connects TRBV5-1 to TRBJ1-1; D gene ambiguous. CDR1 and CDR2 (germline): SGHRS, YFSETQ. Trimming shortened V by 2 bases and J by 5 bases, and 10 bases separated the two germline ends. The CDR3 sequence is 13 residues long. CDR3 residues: CASSFGVLTEAFF. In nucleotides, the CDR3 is TGCGCCAGCAGCTTCGGGGTTTTAACTGAAGCTTTCTTT.

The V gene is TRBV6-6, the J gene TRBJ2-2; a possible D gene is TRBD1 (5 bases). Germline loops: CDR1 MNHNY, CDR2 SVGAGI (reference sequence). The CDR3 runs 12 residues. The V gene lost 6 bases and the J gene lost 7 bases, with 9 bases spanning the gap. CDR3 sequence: CASRGLVGELFF. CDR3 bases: TGTGCCAGCAGGGGGCTCGTCGGGGAGCTGTTTTTT.

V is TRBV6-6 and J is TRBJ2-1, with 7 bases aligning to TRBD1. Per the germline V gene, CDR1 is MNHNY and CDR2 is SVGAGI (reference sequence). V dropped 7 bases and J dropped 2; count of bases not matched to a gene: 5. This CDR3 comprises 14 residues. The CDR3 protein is CASKGAETYNEQFF. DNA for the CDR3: TGTGCCAGCAAGGGGGCCGAAACCTACAATGAGCAGTTCTTC.

This CDR3 is CASSATTGGAETQYF. CDR3 coding DNA: TGTGCCAGTAGTGCGACGACAGGGGGCGCGGAGACCCAGTACTTC. The chain joins TRBV19 to TRBJ2-5; TRBD1 matches 10 bases. The germline CDR1 and CDR2 sequences are LNHDA and SQIVND (reference sequence). V lost 5 bases to trimming and J lost 5 bases; unmatched junction nucleotides: 8. The CDR3 loop spans 15 amino acids.

DNA for the CDR3: TGTGCCAGCAGCTCCCGGGACAGATATAATGAAAAACTGTTTTTT. Protein product: CASSSRDRYNEKLFF. The rearrangement links TRBV13 to TRBJ1-4; 7 bases map to TRBD1. This CDR3 has 15 residues. The V segment lost 4 bases and the J segment 4 bases; nucleotides outside the gene matches: 6. CDR1 PRHDT and CDR2 FYEKMQ come from the germline V gene (reference sequence).

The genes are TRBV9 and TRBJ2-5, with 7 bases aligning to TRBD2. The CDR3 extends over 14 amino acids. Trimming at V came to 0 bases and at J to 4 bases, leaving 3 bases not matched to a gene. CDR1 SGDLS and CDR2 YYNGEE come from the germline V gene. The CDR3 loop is CASSVAGGGETQYF. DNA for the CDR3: TGTGCCAGCAGCGTAGCGGGGGGAGGAGAGACCCAGTACTTC.

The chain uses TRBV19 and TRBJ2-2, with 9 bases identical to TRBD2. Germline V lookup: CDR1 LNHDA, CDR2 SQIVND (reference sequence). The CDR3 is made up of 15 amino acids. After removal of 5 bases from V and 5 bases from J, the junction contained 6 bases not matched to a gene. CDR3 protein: CASSGASGVTGELFF. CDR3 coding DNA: TGTGCCAGTAGTGGGGCTAGCGGGGTAACCGGGGAGCTGTTTTTT.

DNA of the CDR3: TGTGCCAGCTCACAATTCCGGACTAGCGGGATCTTAAATGAGCAGTTCTTC. This sequence encodes CASSQFRTSGILNEQFF. J is TRBJ2-1 and V is TRBV18; 12 bases align to TRBD2. Losses at the gene ends were 4 bases for V and 7 bases for J; bases not matched to a gene: 11. The CDR3 is made up of 17 amino acids. Looked up from germline, CDR1 is KGHSH and CDR2 is LQKENI.

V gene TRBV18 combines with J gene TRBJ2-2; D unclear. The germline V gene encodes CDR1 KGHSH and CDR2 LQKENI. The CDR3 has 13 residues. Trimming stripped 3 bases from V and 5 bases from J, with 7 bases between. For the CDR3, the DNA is TGTGCCAGCTCACCTGGCCATACCGGGGAGCTGTTTTTT. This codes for CASSPGHTGELFF.

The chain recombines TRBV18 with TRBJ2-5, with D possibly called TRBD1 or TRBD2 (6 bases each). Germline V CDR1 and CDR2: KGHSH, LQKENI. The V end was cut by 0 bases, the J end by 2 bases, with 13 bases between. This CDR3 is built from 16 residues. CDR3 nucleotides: TGTGCCAGCTCACCACCGGGTCGGGGGCCTCAAGAGACCCAGTACTTC. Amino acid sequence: CASSPPGRGPQETQYF.

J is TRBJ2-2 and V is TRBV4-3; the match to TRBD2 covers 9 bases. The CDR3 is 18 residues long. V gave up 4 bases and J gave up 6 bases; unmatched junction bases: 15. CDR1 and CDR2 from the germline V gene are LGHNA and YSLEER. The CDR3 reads CASSRSLGTSSSAGELFF. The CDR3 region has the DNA TGCGCCAGCAGCCGCAGCTTGGGGACTAGCTCGTCGGCCGGGGAGCTGTTTTTT.

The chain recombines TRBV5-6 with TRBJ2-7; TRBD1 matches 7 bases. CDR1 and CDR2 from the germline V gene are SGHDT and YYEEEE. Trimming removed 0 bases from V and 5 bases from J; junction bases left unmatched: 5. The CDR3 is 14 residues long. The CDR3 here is CASSLAQGWNEQYF. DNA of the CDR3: TGTGCCAGCAGCTTGGCACAGGGGTGGAACGAGCAGTACTTC.

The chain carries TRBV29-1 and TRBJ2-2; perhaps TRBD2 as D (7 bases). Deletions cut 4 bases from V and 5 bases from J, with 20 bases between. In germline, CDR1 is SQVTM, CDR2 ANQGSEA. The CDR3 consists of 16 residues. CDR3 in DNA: TGCAGCGTTGGTCGTCGGGGGGCCGGGGGAACCGGGGAGCTGTTTTTT. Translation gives CSVGRRGAGGTGELFF.

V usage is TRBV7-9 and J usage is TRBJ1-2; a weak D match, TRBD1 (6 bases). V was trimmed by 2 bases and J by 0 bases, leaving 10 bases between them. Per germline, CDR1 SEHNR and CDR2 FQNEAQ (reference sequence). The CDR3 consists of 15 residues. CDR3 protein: CASSLTGLPNYGYTF. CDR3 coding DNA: TGTGCCAGCAGCTTAACAGGGCTCCCTAACTATGGCTACACCTTC. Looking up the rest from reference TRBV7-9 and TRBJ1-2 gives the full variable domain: DTGVSQNPRHKITKRGQNVTFRCDPISEHNRLYWYRQTLGQGPEFLTYFQNEAQLEKSRLLSDRFSAERPKGSFSTLEIQRTEQGDSAMYLCASSLTGLPNYGYTFGSGTRLTVV.

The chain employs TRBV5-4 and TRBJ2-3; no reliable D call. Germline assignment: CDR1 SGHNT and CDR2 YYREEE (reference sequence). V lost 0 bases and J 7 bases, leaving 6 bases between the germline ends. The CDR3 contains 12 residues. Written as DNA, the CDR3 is TGTGCCAGCAGCTTGGTCGACAATACGCAGTATTTT. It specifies CASSLVDNTQYF.

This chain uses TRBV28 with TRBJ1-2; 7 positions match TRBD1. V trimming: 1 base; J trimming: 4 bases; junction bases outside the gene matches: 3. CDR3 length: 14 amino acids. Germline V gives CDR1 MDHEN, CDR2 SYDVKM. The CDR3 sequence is CASSLLTGPYGYTF. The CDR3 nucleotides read TGTGCCAGCAGTTTATTGACAGGGCCCTATGGCTACACCTTC.

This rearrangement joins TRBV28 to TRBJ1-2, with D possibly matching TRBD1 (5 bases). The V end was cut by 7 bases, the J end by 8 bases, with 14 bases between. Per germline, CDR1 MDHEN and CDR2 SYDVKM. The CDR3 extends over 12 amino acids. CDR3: CASTSGGGGYTF. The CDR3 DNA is TGTGCCAGCACCTCCGGTGGGGGAGGCTACACCTTC.

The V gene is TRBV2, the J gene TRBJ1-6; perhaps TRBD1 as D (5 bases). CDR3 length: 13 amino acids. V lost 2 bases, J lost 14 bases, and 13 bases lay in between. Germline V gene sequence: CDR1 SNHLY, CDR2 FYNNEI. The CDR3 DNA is TGTGCCAGCAGTGAACGGGGGGGAGAGGCCCTCCACTTT. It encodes CASSERGGEALHF.

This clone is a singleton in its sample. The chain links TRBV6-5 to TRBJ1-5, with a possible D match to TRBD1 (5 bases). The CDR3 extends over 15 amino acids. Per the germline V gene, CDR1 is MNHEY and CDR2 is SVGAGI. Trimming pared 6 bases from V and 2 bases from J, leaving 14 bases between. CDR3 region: CASSLSGEGNQPQHF. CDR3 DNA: TGTGCCAGCAGCCTCTCGGGGGAGGGCAATCAGCCCCAGCATTTT.

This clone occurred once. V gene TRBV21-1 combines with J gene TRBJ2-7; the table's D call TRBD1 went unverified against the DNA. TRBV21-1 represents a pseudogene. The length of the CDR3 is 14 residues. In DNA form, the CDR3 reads TGTGCCAGCGGGACACAGGGGGTCCACTACGAGCAGTACTTC. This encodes CASGTQGVHYEQYF.

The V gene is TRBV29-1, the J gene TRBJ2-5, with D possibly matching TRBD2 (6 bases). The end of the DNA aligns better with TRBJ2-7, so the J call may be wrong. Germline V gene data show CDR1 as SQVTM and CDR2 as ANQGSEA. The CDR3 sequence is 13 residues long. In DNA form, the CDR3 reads TGCAGCGCAGTTGGAGGGTTCCCCTACGAGCAGTACTTC. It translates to CSAVGGFPYEQYF.

The DNA of the CDR3 is TGTGCCAGCTCACCTGACGGACCGGGGTTGTCTACCCAGTACTTC. It translates to CASSPDGPGLSTQYF. This chain links TRBV18 with TRBJ2-5; a weak D match, TRBD2 (5 bases). Trimming pared 3 bases from V and 8 bases from J, leaving 19 bases between. The CDR3 is made up of 15 amino acids. In germline, CDR1 is KGHSH, CDR2 LQKENI.

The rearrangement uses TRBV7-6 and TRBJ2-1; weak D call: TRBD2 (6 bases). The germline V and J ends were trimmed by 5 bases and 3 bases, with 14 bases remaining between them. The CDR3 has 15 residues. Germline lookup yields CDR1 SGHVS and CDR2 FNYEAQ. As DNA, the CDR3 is TGTGCCAGCAGCCCAGGCGTGGGAGGCTACAATGAGCAGTTCTTC. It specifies CASSPGVGGYNEQFF.

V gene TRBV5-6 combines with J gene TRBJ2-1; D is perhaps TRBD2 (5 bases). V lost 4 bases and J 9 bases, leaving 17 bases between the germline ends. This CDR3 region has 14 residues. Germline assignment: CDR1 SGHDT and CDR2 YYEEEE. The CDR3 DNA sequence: TGTGCCAGCAGCCCCCGGGGTGGGATCGGTGAGCAGTTCTTC. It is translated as CASSPRGGIGEQFF. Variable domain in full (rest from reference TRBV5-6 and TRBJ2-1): DAGVTQSPTHLIKTRGQQVTLRCSPKSGHDTVSWYQQALGQGPQFIFQYYEEEERQRGNFPDRFSGHQFPNYSSELNVNALLLGDSALYLCASSPRGGIGEQFFGPGTRLTVL.

The CDR3 DNA reads as TGCGCCAGCAGCTACGGGACAGGGGCCAGGAACACTGAAGCTTTCTTT. Translation gives CASSYGTGARNTEAFF. This chain uses TRBV5-1 with TRBJ1-1; TRBD1 matches 10 bases. The CDR3 totals 16 residues. V trimming: 3 bases; J trimming: 1 base; junction bases outside the gene matches: 6. Germline lookup yields CDR1 SGHRS and CDR2 YFSETQ.

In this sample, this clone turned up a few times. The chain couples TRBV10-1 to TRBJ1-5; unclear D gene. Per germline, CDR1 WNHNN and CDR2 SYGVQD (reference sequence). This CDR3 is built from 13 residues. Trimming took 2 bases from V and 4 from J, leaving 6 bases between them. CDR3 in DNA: TGCGCCAGCAGTGAGCAGATAAATCAGCCCCAGCATTTT. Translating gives CASSEQINQPQHF.